This TCR beta chain was obtained from a study of somatic mutations in cytotoxic T cells in rheumatoid arthritis listed by TCRdb under 2017. For the study in its entirety: Patient peripheral blood (less than 31 ml EDTA) was drawn right after diagnosis and before any treatment started. For 65 to 80 rheumatoid arthritis patients and 20 or so healthy controls, TCRB deep sequencing was carried out. To characterize clonality, the study used TCRB deep sequencing while asking whether somatic mutations are carried by expanded CD8+ T-cell clones in newly diagnosed, untreated rheumatoid arthritis. Patient and control groups had essentially identical median ages. Some T-cell populations stained with V beta antibodies were sorted by flow on a FACSAria II or Sony SH800 to nearly 100% purity, with sorted V beta1+ cells additionally subjected to TCRB sequencing. Broader findings and caveats from the paper: CD8+ clonality increased with age in patients (Spearman r ~ 0.47) but not in healthy controls. In about an eighth of the roughly 65 patients, more than 20% of CD8+ cells belonged to the largest CD8+ clone, while several identical CD8+ TCRB sequences were shared between blood and synovial fluid. It was unknown which antigens the expanded CD8+ clones targeted, and their absence from virus-specific databases did not exclude viral specificity. CD8+ T-cell clonality in rheumatoid arthritis patients was not significantly different from that in age-matched healthy controls.

As concerns this clone: Its antigen remains undetermined. Base qualities are missing; no much larger clone stands one base away.

Positive magnetic bead selection on an AutoMACS was used to isolate CD4+ and CD8+ cells, with flow cytometry used to check purity. Clonal expansions were first screened by flow cytometry with a TCR V beta antibody panel, then characterized by TCRB deep sequencing of sorted CD8+ fractions. Ficoll-Paque PLUS density gradient separation was used to isolate peripheral blood mononuclear cells. Nucleospin Tissue or Tissue XS kits were used to extract DNA from CD4-enriched, CD8-enriched or PBMC samples, and a Qubit 2.0 fluorometer was used for quantification. Genomic DNA underwent TCRB CDR3 sequencing using the immunoSEQ assay. The authors' pipeline ran thus. Patient CD8+ clones larger than 1% were compared against published virus-specific TCRB sequences, and only a few matched. Analyses were restricted to productive TCRB rearrangements. Defining a clone by its unique TCRB CDR3 sequence, the study calculated clonality as a productive clonality index derived from Shannon entropy. To calculate repertoire overlap between two samples, the template counts of each clone were considered relative to each sample's total templates. V-gene usage measured by flow cytometry correlated with TCRB sequencing V-gene usage, with a Spearman r of 0.6 to 0.7. TCRdb limited this immuneACCESS table to in-frame rearrangements with V and J called. A share of clones is missing; checked studies link under half to unresolved V genes, and the rest is unexplained. The DNA was the basis for D and trimming; V, J and clone size are from that table. The sample data list fewer than 20,000 clones, and about three quarters of these were observed just once. The ten largest clones take up 28% of the sample.

This TCR was recovered from an adult with rheumatoid arthritis. Sequencing used CD8+ T cells sorted from blood.

The CDR3 reads as follows: CASSLSTAGSYEQYF. The nucleotide sequence reads as follows: TGTGCCAGCAGTTTATCGACCGCCGGGTCCTACGAGCAGTACTTC. This receptor chain uses TRBV27 and TRBJ2-7; there is no confident call for the D gene. V was cut back by 0 bases and J by 1 base, leaving a gap of 10 bases between them. From the cysteine through the phenylalanine, the CDR3 covers 15 amino acids. Just the 45-base CDR3 DNA is kept, in frame starting at base 1. The germline V gene (reference sequence) gives CDR1 as MNHEY and CDR2 as SMNVEV.